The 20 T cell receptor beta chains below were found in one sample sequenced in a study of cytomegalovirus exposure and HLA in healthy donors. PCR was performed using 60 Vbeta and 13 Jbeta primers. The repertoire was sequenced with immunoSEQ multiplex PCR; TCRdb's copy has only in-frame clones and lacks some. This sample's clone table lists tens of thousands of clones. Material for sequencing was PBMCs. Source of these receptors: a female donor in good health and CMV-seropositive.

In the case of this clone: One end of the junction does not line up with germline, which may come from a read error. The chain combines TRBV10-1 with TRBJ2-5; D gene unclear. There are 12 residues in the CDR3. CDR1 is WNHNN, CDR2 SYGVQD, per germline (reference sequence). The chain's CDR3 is CASCLKKESQYF. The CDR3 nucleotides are TGCGCCAGCTGTCTTAAGAAAGAGTCCCAGTACTTC.

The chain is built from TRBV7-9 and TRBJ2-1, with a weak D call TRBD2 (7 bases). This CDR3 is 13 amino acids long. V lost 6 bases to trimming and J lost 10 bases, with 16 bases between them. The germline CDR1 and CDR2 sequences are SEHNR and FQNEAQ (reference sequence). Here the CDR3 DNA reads TGTGCCAGCAGTGAGAGGGGGAGGGCGGAGCAGTTCTTC. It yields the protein CASSERGRAEQFF.

The CDR3 spells CASSRGSYEQYF. The CDR3 DNA is TGTGCCAGCAGCCGCGGTTCCTACGAGCAGTACTTC. V and J are TRBV4-2 and TRBJ2-7; no clear D gene. V shed 4 bases and J shed 1 base, with 5 bases lying between them. This CDR3 has 12 residues. Germline V lookup: CDR1 LGHNA, CDR2 YNFKEQ.

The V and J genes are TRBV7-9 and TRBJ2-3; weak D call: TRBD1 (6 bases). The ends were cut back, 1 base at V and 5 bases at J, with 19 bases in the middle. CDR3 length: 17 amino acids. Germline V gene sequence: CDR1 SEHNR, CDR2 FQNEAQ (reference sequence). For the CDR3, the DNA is TGTGCCAGCAGCTTAGGGTTACACGGGACAAGGGTAGATACGCAGTATTTT. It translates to CASSLGLHGTRVDTQYF.

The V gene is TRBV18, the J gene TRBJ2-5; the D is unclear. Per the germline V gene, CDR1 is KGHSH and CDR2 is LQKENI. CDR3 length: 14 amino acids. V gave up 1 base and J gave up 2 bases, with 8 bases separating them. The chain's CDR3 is CASSPRTTQETQYF. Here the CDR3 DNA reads TGTGCCAGCTCACCACGTACAACACAAGAGACCCAGTACTTC.

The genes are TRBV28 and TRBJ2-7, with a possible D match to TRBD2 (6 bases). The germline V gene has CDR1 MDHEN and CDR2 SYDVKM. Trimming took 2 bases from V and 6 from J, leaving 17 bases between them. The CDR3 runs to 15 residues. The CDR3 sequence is CASSLGGAGSSEQYF. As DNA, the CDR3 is TGTGCCAGCAGTTTAGGCGGGGCGGGAAGTAGCGAGCAGTACTTC.

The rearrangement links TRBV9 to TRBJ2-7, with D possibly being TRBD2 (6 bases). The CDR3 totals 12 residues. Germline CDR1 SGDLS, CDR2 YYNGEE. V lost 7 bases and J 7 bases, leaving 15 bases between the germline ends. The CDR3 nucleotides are TGTGCCAGCGGACCCTCGGCGGGGGAGCAGTACTTC. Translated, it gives CASGPSAGEQYF.

The CDR3 sequence: CASSYSTGIVGNTIYF. CDR3 coding DNA: TGTGCCAGCAGTTACTCGACAGGAATTGTAGGAAACACCATATATTTT. V is TRBV6-5 and J is TRBJ1-3; D possibly corresponds to TRBD1 (6 bases). The V and J ends lost 0 bases and 4 bases respectively, with 13 bases between them. There are 16 residues in the CDR3. Germline lookup yields CDR1 MNHEY and CDR2 SVGAGI.

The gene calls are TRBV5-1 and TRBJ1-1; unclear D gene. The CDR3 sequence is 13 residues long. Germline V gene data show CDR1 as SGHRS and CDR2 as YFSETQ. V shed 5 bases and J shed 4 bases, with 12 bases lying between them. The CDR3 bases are TGCGCCAGCAGACCAGAGGGTAGCACTGAAGCTTTCTTT. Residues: CASRPEGSTEAFF.

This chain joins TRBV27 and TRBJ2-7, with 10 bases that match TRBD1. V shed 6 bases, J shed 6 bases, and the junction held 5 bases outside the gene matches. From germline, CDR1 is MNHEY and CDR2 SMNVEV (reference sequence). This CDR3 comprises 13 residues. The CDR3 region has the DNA TGTGCCAGCAGCCGGGACAGGGGCCGCGAGCAGTACTTC. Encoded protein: CASSRDRGREQYF.

The CDR3 sequence is CASSVATGTAGELFF. The CDR3 DNA reads TGTGCCAGCAGCGTAGCTACTGGGACAGCCGGGGAGCTGTTTTTT. The chain employs TRBV9 and TRBJ2-2; TRBD1 matches 7 bases. With 0 bases clipped from V and 6 bases from J, the junction kept 5 bases outside the gene matches. This CDR3 is built from 15 residues. Looked up from germline, CDR1 is SGDLS and CDR2 is YYNGEE.

The CDR3 region is CASSQRDGSSYNSPLHF. The CDR3 nucleotides read TGCGCCAGCAGCCAGCGGGACGGAAGCTCCTATAATTCACCCCTCCACTTT. This rearrangement joins TRBV4-3 to TRBJ1-6; D is perhaps TRBD1 (5 bases). The length of the CDR3 is 17 residues. CDR1 is LGHNA, CDR2 YSLEER, per germline. Trimming removed 3 bases at V and 0 bases at J, with 12 bases between.

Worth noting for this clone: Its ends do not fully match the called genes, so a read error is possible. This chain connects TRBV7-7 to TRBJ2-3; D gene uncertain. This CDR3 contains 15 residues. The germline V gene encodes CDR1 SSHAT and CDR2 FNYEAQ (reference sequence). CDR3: CASSLAPSGTDTQYF. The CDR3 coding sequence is TGTGCTAGCAGCTTAGCTCCGTCGGGTACAGATACGCAGTATTTT.

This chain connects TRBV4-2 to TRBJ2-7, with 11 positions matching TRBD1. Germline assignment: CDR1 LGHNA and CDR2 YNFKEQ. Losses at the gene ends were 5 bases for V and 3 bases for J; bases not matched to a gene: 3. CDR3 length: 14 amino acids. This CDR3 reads CASSAGQGDYEQYF. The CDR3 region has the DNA TGTGCCAGCAGCGCGGGACAGGGGGACTACGAGCAGTACTTC.

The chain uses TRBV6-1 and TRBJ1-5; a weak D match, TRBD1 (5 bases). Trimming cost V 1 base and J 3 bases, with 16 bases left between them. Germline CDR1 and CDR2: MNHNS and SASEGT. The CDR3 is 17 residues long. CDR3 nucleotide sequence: TGTGCCAGCAGTGAAGTTTGGGGGACTGCCGTCAATCAGCCCCAGCATTTT. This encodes CASSEVWGTAVNQPQHF.

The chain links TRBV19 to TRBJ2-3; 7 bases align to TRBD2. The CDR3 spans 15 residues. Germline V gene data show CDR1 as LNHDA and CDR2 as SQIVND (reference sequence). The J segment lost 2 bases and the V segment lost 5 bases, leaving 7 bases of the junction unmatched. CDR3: CASSAFRGDTDTQYF. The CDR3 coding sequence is TGTGCCAGTAGTGCCTTCCGGGGGGACACAGATACGCAGTATTTT.

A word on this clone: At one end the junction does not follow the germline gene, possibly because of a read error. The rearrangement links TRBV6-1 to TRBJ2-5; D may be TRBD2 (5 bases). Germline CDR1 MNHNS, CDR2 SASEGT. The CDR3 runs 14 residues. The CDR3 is CASSEARGSENQYF. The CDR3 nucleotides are TGTGCCAGCAGTGAAGCACGGGGTTCCGAGAACCAGTACTTC.

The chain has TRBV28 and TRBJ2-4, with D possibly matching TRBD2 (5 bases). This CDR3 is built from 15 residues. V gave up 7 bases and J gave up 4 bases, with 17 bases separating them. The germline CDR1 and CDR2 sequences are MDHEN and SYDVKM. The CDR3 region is CASTGRGREKNIQYF. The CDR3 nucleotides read TGTGCCAGCACCGGGCGTGGACGGGAAAAAAACATTCAGTACTTC.

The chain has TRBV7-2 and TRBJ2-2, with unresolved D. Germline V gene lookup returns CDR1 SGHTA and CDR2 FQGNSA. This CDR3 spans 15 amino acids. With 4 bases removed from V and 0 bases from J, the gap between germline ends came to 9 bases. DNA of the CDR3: TGTGCCAGCAGCTCGACTGTCGCGAACACCGGGGAGCTGTTTTTT. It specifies CASSSTVANTGELFF.

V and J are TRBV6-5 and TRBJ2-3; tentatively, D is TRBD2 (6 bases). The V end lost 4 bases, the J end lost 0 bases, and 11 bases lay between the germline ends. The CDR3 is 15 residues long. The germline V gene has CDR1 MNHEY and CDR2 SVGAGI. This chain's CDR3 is CASSWSGSSTDTQYF. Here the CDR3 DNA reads TGTGCCAGCAGTTGGAGCGGGTCGAGCACAGATACGCAGTATTTT.